A single sample gave rise to the 21 T cell receptor beta chains below, sequenced in a study of OX40 agonist ivuxolimab in advanced cancers. TCRdb keeps only in-frame clones here, not all; method: immunoSEQ multiplex PCR. This sample has some 52,000 clones, with around four fifths found just once. The sequenced sample was CD4+ or CD8+ T cells sorted from blood, obtained in a trial of the OX40 agonist ivuxolimab. These receptors originate from an adult with an advanced solid tumor such as melanoma, head and neck, liver or kidney cancer.

This clone was seen a handful of times. This rearrangement joins TRBV9 to TRBJ2-1; tentative D call: TRBD2 (5 bases). V was pared by 2 bases and J by 7 bases, with 10 bases between. This CDR3 is 13 amino acids long. Germline V CDR1 and CDR2: SGDLS, YYNGEE. The DNA of the CDR3 is TGTGCCAGCAGCGTCGGACTTTTAAATGAGCAGTTCTTC. As protein: CASSVGLLNEQFF. The full variable domain, completed using reference TRBV9 and TRBJ2-1, is DSGVTQTPKHLITATGQRVTLRCSPRSGDLSVYWYQQSLDQGLQFLIQYYNGEERAKGNILERFSAQQFPDLHSELNLSSLELGDSALYFCASSVGLLNEQFFGPGTRLTVL.

V and J are TRBV5-1 and TRBJ2-7; D may be TRBD1 (6 bases). Germline lookup yields CDR1 SGHRS and CDR2 YFSETQ. The CDR3 is made up of 14 amino acids. The germline V and J ends were trimmed by 3 bases and 2 bases, with 12 bases remaining between them. This chain's CDR3 is CASSSSTGTYEQYF. CDR3 bases: TGCGCCAGCAGCTCCTCGACAGGTACCTACGAGCAGTACTTC.

This clone showed up just a few times. The chain carries TRBV5-1 and TRBJ1-2; 11 positions agree with TRBD1. The CDR3 runs 13 residues. V lost 4 bases, J lost 8 bases, and 4 bases stayed unmatched. Germline V lookup: CDR1 SGHRS, CDR2 YFSETQ. The CDR3: CASSEGQGGGYTF. Written as DNA, the CDR3 is TGCGCCAGCAGCGAGGGACAGGGGGGCGGCTACACCTTC.

The rearrangement links TRBV6-1 to TRBJ1-1; 10 bases are a match to TRBD1. This CDR3 is 14 amino acids long. The germline gives CDR1 MNHNS, CDR2 SASEGT. V gave up 8 bases and J gave up 5 bases; unmatched junction bases: 8. DNA for the CDR3: TGTGCCAGCTCCCGGGACAGGGGTGGTACTGAAGCTTTCTTT. Its protein product is CASSRDRGGTEAFF.

This clone was detected once. This chain joins TRBV27 and TRBJ2-5, with no clear D. Deletions cut 0 bases from V and 5 bases from J, with 10 bases between. CDR3 length equals 14 residues. CDR1 is MNHEY and CDR2 is SMNVEV in the germline V gene (reference sequence). The CDR3 sequence is CASSLSKETETQYF. The CDR3, as DNA: TGTGCCAGCAGTTTATCAAAGGAAACGGAGACCCAGTACTTC.

This clone showed up just once. The V and J genes are TRBV27 and TRBJ1-6, with 9 positions matching TRBD1. The CDR3 extends over 17 amino acids. Losses at the gene ends were 5 bases for V and 9 bases for J; bases not matched to a gene: 14. Germline CDR1 and CDR2: MNHEY and SMNVEV (reference sequence). In DNA form, the CDR3 reads TGTGCCAGCAGTCAACGCCCCCCGGGACAGGGAACTTCACCCCTCCACTTT. It codes for CASSQRPPGQGTSPLHF.

This chain uses TRBV19 with TRBJ2-6; 9 positions match TRBD1. The length of the CDR3 is 17 residues. With 5 bases clipped from V and 2 bases from J, the junction kept 7 bases outside the gene matches. The germline V gene has CDR1 LNHDA and CDR2 SQIVND (reference sequence). The CDR3 spells CASSPSWTGAGANVLTF. The CDR3, as DNA: TGTGCCAGTAGTCCGAGCTGGACAGGGGCTGGGGCCAACGTCCTGACTTTC.

The chain has TRBV6-6 and TRBJ1-5; D perhaps matches TRBD1 (5 bases). This CDR3 is 14 amino acids long. Trimming shortened V by 6 bases and J by 2 bases, and 11 bases separated the two germline ends. Germline V gives CDR1 MNHNY, CDR2 SVGAGI (reference sequence). CDR3 protein: CASRRGGGNQPQHF. The CDR3 region has the DNA TGTGCCAGCAGGAGGGGAGGAGGCAATCAGCCCCAGCATTTT.

The chain is built from TRBV7-9 and TRBJ2-1; unclear D gene. Trimming removed 1 base from V and 12 bases from J, with 10 bases in between. The CDR3 contains 12 residues. Germline loops: CDR1 SEHNR, CDR2 FQNEAQ (reference sequence). The chain's CDR3 is CASSLVSLGQFF. Here the CDR3 DNA reads TGTGCCAGCAGCTTAGTATCGCTAGGGCAGTTCTTC.

The chain couples TRBV30 to TRBJ2-5; 12 bases fit TRBD1. V trimming: 2 bases; J trimming: 4 bases; junction bases outside the gene matches: 5. CDR1 GTSNPN and CDR2 SVGIG come from the germline V gene (reference sequence). The length of the CDR3 is 15 residues. CDR3 sequence (DNA): TGTGCCTGGAGTCGCGGGACAGGGGGCACAGAGACCCAGTACTTC. It specifies CAWSRGTGGTETQYF. Full variable domain (remainder filled in from reference TRBV30 and TRBJ2-5): SQTIHQWPATLVQPVGSPLSLECTVEGTSNPNLYWYRQAAGRGLQLLFYSVGIGQISSEVPQNLSASRPQDRQFILSSKKLLLSDSGFYLCAWSRGTGGTETQYFGPGTRLLVL.

The V and J genes are TRBV10-1 and TRBJ2-7; D unclear. Germline V gene sequence: CDR1 WNHNN, CDR2 SYGVQD (reference sequence). The CDR3 runs 12 residues. The V gene lost 2 bases and the J gene lost 0 bases, with 2 bases spanning the gap. As DNA, the CDR3 is TGCGCCAGCAGTGAGCCCTCCTACGAGCAGTACGTC. It codes for CASSEPSYEQYV.

The rearrangement links TRBV7-2 to TRBJ2-1; the match to TRBD2 covers 16 bases. The CDR3 is 17 amino acids. The ends lost 5 bases at V and 6 bases at J; junction bases unmatched: 7. Germline CDR1 SGHTA, CDR2 FQGNSA. The CDR3 spells CASSPGTSGRAGNEQFF. CDR3 DNA: TGTGCCAGCAGCCCCGGGACTAGCGGGAGGGCCGGCAATGAGCAGTTCTTC.

The chain is built from TRBV5-5 and TRBJ2-7, with TRBD2 identical over 9 bases. Per germline, CDR1 SGHKS and CDR2 YYEKEE (reference sequence). CDR3 size: 16 residues. V lost 1 base to trimming and J lost 2 bases; unmatched junction nucleotides: 7. For the CDR3, the DNA is TGTGCCAGCAGCTTGTCTGCCCTAGCGGGAACCTACGAGCAGTACTTC. It codes for CASSLSALAGTYEQYF.

V usage is TRBV6-1 and J usage is TRBJ1-2; unclear D gene. The CDR3 runs 14 residues. From germline, CDR1 is MNHNS and CDR2 SASEGT. Trimming shortened V by 4 bases and J by 4 bases, and 13 bases separated the two germline ends. The CDR3 nucleotides are TGTGCCAGCAGTGTAGGGCCCCAGACCTATGGCTACACCTTC. This gives the protein CASSVGPQTYGYTF.

The chain recombines TRBV28 with TRBJ2-2; maybe TRBD1 (6 bases). Germline values: CDR1 MDHEN, CDR2 SYDVKM. This CDR3 comprises 15 residues. V lost 2 bases, J lost 0 bases, and 7 bases lay in between. CDR3 amino acids: CASSLTGSNTGELFF. CDR3 coding DNA: TGTGCCAGCAGTTTAACAGGGTCGAACACCGGGGAGCTGTTTTTT.

This chain joins TRBV9 and TRBJ1-3, with D possibly matching TRBD1 (5 bases). The V gene lost 3 bases and the J gene lost 1 base, with 8 bases spanning the gap. Germline V gene sequence: CDR1 SGDLS, CDR2 YYNGEE. The CDR3 is made up of 14 amino acids. The CDR3 nucleotides read TGTGCCAGCAGCGCGGGGCTTTCTGGAAACACCATATATTTT. This codes for CASSAGLSGNTIYF.

Only one count was recorded for this clone. The rearrangement joins TRBV23-1 to TRBJ2-1, with TRBD1 as a possible D gene (5 bases). TRBV23-1 is an ORF, and what it does is uncertain. The CDR3 extends over 14 amino acids. Trimming shortened V by 4 bases and J by 6 bases, and 13 bases separated the two germline ends. CDR3 nucleotides: TGCGCCAGCAGTCGGGCGAGACAGCCCAATGAGCAGTTCTTC. Encoded protein: CASSRARQPNEQFF.

V usage is TRBV7-4 and J usage is TRBJ2-3; TRBD2 matches at 7 bases. V was clipped by 1 base and J by 4 bases; unmatched bases: 8. Germline loops: CDR1 SGHVT, CDR2 SQSDAQ. CDR3 length: 16 residues. The DNA for the CDR3 is TGTGCCAGCAGCTTAGGGCGGGGGATAGTCGCAGATACGCAGTATTTT. Translating it yields CASSLGRGIVADTQYF.

The V call is TRBV5-1, the J call TRBJ1-2, with 9 positions matching TRBD1. There are 15 residues in the CDR3. Germline V gives CDR1 SGHRS, CDR2 YFSETQ. The junction had 9 bases not matched to a gene; V was cut back by 4 bases and J by 5 bases. In DNA form, the CDR3 reads TGCGCCAGCAGCGATCCCGGGACAGGGTCGTATGGCTACACCTTC. Its translation is CASSDPGTGSYGYTF. Complete variable domain (other parts from reference TRBV5-1 and TRBJ1-2): KAGVTQTPRYLIKTRGQQVTLSCSPISGHRSVSWYQQTPGQGLQFLFEYFSETQRNKGNFPGRFSGRQFSNSRSEMNVSTLELGDSALYLCASSDPGTGSYGYTFGSGTRLTVV.

The V gene is TRBV7-2, the J gene TRBJ2-2; no clear D. This CDR3 contains 14 residues. V dropped 1 base and J dropped 5 bases, with 8 bases sitting between them. Germline CDR1 and CDR2: SGHTA and FQGNSA. CDR3 nucleotides: TGTGCCAGCAGCTTAGAGGACCTGACCGGGGAGCTGTTTTTT. Its translation: CASSLEDLTGELFF.

This chain joins TRBV10-3 and TRBJ2-2; 10 nucleotides match TRBD2. The junction had 8 bases not matched to a gene; V was cut back by 4 bases and J by 6 bases. The CDR3 is 16 residues long. Germline CDR1 ENHRY, CDR2 SYGVKD. The CDR3 coding sequence is TGTGCCATCAGTGTGGAGCTAGCGGGAGTCGCCGGGGAGCTGTTTTTT. Translation: CAISVELAGVAGELFF.